This T cell receptor (beta chain) was documented in a study of T-cell memory formation after mild COVID-19. Study findings and constraints: Contracting clones localized mainly to CM and EM when CD4+ and mainly to EMRA when CD8+.

Germline lookup yields CDR1 MDHEN and CDR2 SYDVKM. CDR3 length equals 15 residues. Trimming removed 2 bases from V and 2 bases from J; junction bases left unmatched: 3. TCRdb reprocessed the 5' RACE reads with MiXCR, giving one entry per CDR3 protein. Of approximately 65,000 distinct CDR3 sequences listed, around 10% are singletons. This clonotype has at least ten counts. What it recognizes is unknown. V is TRBV28 and J is TRBJ2-3; 8 nucleotides match TRBD1. The clonotype originates from a man aged 18 to 35 who had mild COVID-19 (a few samples of this study predate the infection). Cell type and time point are not known. The specimen was PBMCs or a T cell subset sorted from them (not recorded which). The CDR3 reads CASSLGTGATDTQYF. CDR3 coding DNA: TGTGCCAGCAGTTTAGGGACAGGCGCCACAGATACGCAGTATTTT.